This T cell receptor beta chain was identified in a study of blood T cell repertoires in COVID-19. Overall study: Nucleic acid was either cDNA or gDNA, and it came from T cells, B-cell-depleted T cells, or PBMCs.

Produced via immunoSEQ multiplex PCR; TCRdb's table is partial and in-frame only. This sample has about 210,000 clones, with 82% found just once. Unmatched junction bases numbered 7, after V lost 8 bases and J lost 4 bases. The germline V gene encodes CDR1 MDHEN and CDR2 SYDVKM. The CDR3 contains 13 residues. This receptor was identified in a woman aged 70-85 years with COVID-19, enrolled during active disease. This chain links TRBV28 with TRBJ1-1; 7 bases are shared with TRBD1. Material: peripheral blood. CDR3 loop: CASDQGGGTEAFF. DNA of the CDR3: TGTGCCAGCGATCAGGGGGGAGGCACTGAAGCTTTCTTT.